The 2 T cell receptor beta chains given below trace back to one sample, sequenced in a study of cytomegalovirus exposure and HLA in healthy donors. PCR primers comprised 60 Vbeta and 13 Jbeta primers. The data were produced by immunoSEQ multiplex PCR, yet TCRdb's version contains in-frame clones alone and is incomplete. There are 70,000 to 85,000 clones in the sample; approximately 74% occur only once, and about 9% lies in the top ten. What was sequenced was PBMCs. These receptors were obtained from a man between 35 and 55 years old in good health and CMV-seropositive.

This chain links TRBV30 with TRBJ2-7, with 7 bases that match TRBD2. The CDR3 spans 14 residues. Per germline, CDR1 GTSNPN and CDR2 SVGIG (reference sequence). V was clipped by 3 bases and J by 0 bases; unmatched bases: 5. This chain's CDR3 is CAWRRGGSSYEQYF. CDR3 sequence (DNA): TGTGCCTGGAGGCGAGGCGGGAGCTCCTACGAGCAGTACTTC.

V and J are TRBV5-4 and TRBJ1-1; D call uncertain. This CDR3 has 16 amino acids. V dropped 1 base and J dropped 4 bases, with 17 bases sitting between them. CDR1 and CDR2 (germline): SGHNT, YYREEE (reference sequence). This chain's CDR3 is CASSLNPSGVGTEAFF. CDR3 in DNA: TGTGCCAGCAGCTTGAACCCCTCCGGGGTCGGCACTGAAGCTTTCTTT. Together with reference TRBV5-4 and TRBJ1-1, the CDR3 gives the full variable domain: ETGVTQSPTHLIKTRGQQVTLRCSSQSGHNTVSWYQQALGQGPQFIFQYYREEENGRGNFPPRFSGLQFPNYSSELNVNALELDDSALYLCASSLNPSGVGTEAFFGQGTRLTVV.